This T cell receptor beta chain is drawn from a study of T cell changes during pregnancy in multiple sclerosis. TCRdb's table, derived via immunoSEQ multiplex PCR, lists solely in-frame clones and lacks some. This sample yields under 60,000 clones, of which approximately 91% are seen a single time; more than 8.5% belongs to the top ten. Sequencing used CD8+ T cells from peripheral blood mononuclear cells, obtained after pregnancy. This clonotype was sampled from a female donor with multiple sclerosis, enrolled in a pregnancy study.

The chain's CDR3 is CASSLAGEGTEAFF. CDR3 bases: TGTGCCAGCAGCTTAGCAGGGGAGGGCACTGAAGCTTTCTTT. The genes are TRBV7-8 and TRBJ1-1, with D perhaps TRBD1 (5 bases). From germline, CDR1 is SGHVS and CDR2 FQNEAQ. The ends were cut back, 0 bases at V and 4 bases at J, with 9 bases in the middle. The CDR3 contains 14 residues.